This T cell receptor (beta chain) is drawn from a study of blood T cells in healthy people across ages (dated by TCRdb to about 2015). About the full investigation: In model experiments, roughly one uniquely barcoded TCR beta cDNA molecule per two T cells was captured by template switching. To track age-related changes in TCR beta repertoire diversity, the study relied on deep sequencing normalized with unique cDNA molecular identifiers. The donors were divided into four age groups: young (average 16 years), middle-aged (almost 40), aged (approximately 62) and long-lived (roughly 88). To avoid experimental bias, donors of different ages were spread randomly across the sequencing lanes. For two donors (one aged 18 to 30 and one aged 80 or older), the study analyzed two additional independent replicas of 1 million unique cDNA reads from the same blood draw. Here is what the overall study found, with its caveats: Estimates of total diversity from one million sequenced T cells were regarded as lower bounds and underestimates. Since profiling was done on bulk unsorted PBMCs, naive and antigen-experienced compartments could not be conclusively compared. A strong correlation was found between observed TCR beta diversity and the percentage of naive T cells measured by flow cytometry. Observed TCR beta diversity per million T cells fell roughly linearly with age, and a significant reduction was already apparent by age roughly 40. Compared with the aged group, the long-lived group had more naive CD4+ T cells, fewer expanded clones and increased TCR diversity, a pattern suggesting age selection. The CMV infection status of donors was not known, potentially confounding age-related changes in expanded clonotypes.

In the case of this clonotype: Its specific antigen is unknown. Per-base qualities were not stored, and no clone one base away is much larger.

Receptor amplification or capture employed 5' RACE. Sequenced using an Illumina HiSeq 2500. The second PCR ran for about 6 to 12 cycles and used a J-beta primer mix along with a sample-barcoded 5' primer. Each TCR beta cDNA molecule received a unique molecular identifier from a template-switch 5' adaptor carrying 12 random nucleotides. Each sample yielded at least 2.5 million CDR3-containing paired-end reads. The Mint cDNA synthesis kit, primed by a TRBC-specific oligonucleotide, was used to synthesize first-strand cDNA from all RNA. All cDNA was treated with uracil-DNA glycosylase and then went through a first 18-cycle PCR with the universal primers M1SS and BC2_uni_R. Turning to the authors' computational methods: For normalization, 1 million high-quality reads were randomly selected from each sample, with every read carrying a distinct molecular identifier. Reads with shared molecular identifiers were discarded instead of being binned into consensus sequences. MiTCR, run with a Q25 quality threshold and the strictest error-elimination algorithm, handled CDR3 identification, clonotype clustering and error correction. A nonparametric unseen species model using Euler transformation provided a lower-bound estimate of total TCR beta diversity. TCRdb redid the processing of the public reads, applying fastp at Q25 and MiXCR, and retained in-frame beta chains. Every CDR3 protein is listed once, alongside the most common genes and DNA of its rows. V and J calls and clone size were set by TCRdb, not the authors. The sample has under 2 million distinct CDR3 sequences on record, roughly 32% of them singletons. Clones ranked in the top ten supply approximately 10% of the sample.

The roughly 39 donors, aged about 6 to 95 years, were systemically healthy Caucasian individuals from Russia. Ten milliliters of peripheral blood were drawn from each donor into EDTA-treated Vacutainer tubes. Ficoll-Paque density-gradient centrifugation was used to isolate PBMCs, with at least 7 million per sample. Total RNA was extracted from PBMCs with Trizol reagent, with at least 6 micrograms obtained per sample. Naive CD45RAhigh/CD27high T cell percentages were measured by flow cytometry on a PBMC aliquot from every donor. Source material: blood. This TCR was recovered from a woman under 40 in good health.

The CDR3: CASSFVGGQSGTQYF. The bases are TGTGCCAGCAGTTTTGTGGGAGGGCAATCGGGGACCCAGTACTTC. The sequence is built from TRBV12-3 or TRBV12-4 and TRBJ2-5; 7 nucleotides in the junction match TRBD2. The germline V and J ends show losses of 3 bases and 7 bases respectively, and no gene match explains 11 bases of the junction. From cysteine to phenylalanine, the CDR3 is 15 amino acids long. The retained sequence is limited to the CDR3, 45 bases, with the frame set at the first base.